This T cell receptor beta chain was captured by sequencing in a study of T cell changes during pregnancy in multiple sclerosis (dated by TCRdb to between 2018 and 2021). For the study in its entirety: In women with multiple sclerosis, the researchers looked at how the T cell repertoire shifted as pregnancy progressed.

Library creation used the immunoSEQ multiplex PCR assay. The table was pulled from immuneACCESS by TCRdb, which kept in-frame rearrangements only. Such tables lose some clones; where checked, under half of the loss comes from unresolved V genes, and the rest has no known cause. Present in this sample are about 70,000 clones, under 95% of which were seen just once. The top ten hold roughly 1.5% of the sample. The germline V gene gives CDR1 as KGHSH and CDR2 as LQKENI. The V end gives up 3 bases and the J end 15 bases, leaving 20 bases in the junction not matched to a gene. The CDR3 contains 16 residues, cysteine and phenylalanine counted. Only the CDR3 part of the read is kept: 48 bases, read in frame from the first base. On this clone: This clone's antigen is unknown. Base-call qualities are not available, and no considerably larger clone is one nucleotide away.

The material sequenced was peripheral blood, taken in the third trimester of pregnancy. The clonotype comes from a female donor in good health, enrolled as a control in a pregnancy study. This chain joins TRBV18 to TRBJ2-1; TRBD2 agrees with 7 junctional bases. The CDR3 reads as follows: CASSPPDMHGGGGGFF. The DNA reads TGTGCCAGCTCACCGCCGGACATGCATGGAGGTGGGGGGGGGTTCTTC.